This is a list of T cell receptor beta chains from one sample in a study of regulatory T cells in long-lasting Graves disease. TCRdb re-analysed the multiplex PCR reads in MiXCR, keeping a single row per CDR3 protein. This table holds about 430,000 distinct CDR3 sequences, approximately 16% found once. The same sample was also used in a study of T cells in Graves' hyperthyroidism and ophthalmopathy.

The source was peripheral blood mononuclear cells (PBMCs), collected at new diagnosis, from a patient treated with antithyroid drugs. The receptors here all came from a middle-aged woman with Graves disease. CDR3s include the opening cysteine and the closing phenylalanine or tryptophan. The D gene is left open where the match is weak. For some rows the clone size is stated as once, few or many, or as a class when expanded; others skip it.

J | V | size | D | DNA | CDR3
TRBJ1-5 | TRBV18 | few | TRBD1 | TGTGCCAGCTCACCCCTACCCCTCGGGACAGCCCCTAATCAGCCCCAGCATTTT | CASSPLPLGTAPNQPQHF
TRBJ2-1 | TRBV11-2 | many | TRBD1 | TGTGCCAGCAGCTGGCAACCGGGACAGCGGTTCTTC | CASSWQPGQRFF
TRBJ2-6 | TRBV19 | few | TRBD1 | TGTGCCAGTAGTAACTGGGACAGGTCCAACGTCCTGACTTTC | CASSNWDRSNVLTF
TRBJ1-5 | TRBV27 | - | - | TGTGCCAGCAGTGATCGAGGTAAGGCAGGATACCAGCCCCAGCATTTT | CASSDRGKAGYQPQHF
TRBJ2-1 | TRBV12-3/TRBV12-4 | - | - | TGTGCCAGCAGTTTAGGGATTTCGCGGGAGCAGTTCTTC | CASSLGISREQFF
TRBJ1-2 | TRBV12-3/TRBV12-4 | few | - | TGTGCCAGCAGTTTAAGTAATCCCGGGGGCTATGGCTACACCTTC | CASSLSNPGGYGYTF
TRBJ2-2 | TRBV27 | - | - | TGTGCCAGCAGCCCCCTGGCTAGTGGGGAGCTGTTTTTT | CASSPLASGELFF
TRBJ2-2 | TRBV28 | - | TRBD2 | TGTGCCAGCAGTTTATTGACTAGCGGGGATTTATCAAACACCGGGGAGCTGTTTTTT | CASSLLTSGDLSNTGELFF
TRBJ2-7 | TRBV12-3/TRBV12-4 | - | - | TGTGCCAGCAGTAGCTACCACGAGCAGTACTTC | CASSSYHEQYF
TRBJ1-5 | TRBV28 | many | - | TGTGCCAGCAGTTTATCAGGGCTCAATCAGCCCCAGCATTTT | CASSLSGLNQPQHF
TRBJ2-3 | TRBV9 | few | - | TGTGCCAGCAGCGTAGATGATACGCAGTATTTT | CASSVDDTQYF
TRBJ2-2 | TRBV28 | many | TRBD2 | TGTGCCAGCAGTTCTAGCGGCCCAAACACCGGGGAGCTGTTTTTT | CASSSSGPNTGELFF
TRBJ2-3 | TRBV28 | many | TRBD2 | TGTGCCAGCAGTTTTTCCCGGACTAGCGGGAGAGGGGGAGGCACAGATACGCAGTATTTT | CASSFSRTSGRGGGTDTQYF
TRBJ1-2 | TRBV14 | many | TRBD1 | TGTGCCAGCAGCCAAGTTTTCGGACAGGACTATGGCTACACCTTC | CASSQVFGQDYGYTF
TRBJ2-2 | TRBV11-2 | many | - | TGTGCCAGCACCCAGGTCGGTGGGGGAGCCGGGGAGCTGTTTTTT | CASTQVGGGAGELFF
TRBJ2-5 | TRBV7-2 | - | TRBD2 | TGTGCCAGCAACCCCGGGGGGGGGAGCGGGAAGACCCAGTACTTC | CASNPGGGSGKTQYF